This T cell receptor beta chain was recorded in a study of T cell clonotyping in hematopoietic cell transplantation. General study points: Few recipient clonotypes overlapped donors; over 95% were de novo at given depth. After transplant, recipient diversity fell while pathologically expanded clonotypes grew through day 180.

CDR1 SGHTA and CDR2 FQGNSA come from the germline V gene. Trimming left V 1 base short and J 0 bases short, with 12 bases between. The CDR3 is made up of 16 amino acids. Clones were sequenced by immunoSEQ multiplex PCR, and TCRdb holds only the in-frame ones, with some missing. The table includes around 16,000 clones, about two thirds detected once. Concerning this clone itself: Antigen unknown.

The sample in question was PBMCs, obtained 30 days after allogeneic stem cell transplant. The receptor's source is a male patient aged 50 to 59 who had an allogeneic stem cell transplant from an unrelated donor, so T cells may come from the graft donor. Some clones in this sample may be carry-over from other donors' samples. The gene calls are TRBV7-2 and TRBJ2-5; perhaps TRBD2 as D (7 bases). The CDR3 region is CASSLEGGGYQETQYF. In DNA, the CDR3 is TGTGCCAGCAGCTTAGAAGGGGGGGGATACCAAGAGACCCAGTACTTC.